A single sample gave rise to the 20 T cell receptor beta chains below, sequenced in a study of blood T cell repertoires in COVID-19. TCRdb's copy holds only in-frame clones and misses some; the assay was immunoSEQ multiplex PCR. The sample includes 50,000 to 60,000 clones, 83% of them seen just once. Sequencing was performed on peripheral blood. Receptors were obtained from a man between 40 and 49 years old with acute or convalescent COVID-19.

This clone was counted once. The J gene is TRBJ2-6, the V gene TRBV7-2; 8 nucleotides agree with TRBD1. The CDR3 is made up of 18 amino acids. Germline CDR1 reads SGHTA; CDR2 reads FQGNSA. After removal of 3 bases from V and 3 bases from J, the junction contained 10 bases not matched to a gene. The CDR3 sequence: CASSFYPGGVSGANVLTF. The CDR3 region has the DNA TGTGCCAGCAGCTTTTACCCAGGGGGCGTAAGTGGGGCCAACGTCCTGACTTTC.

V gene TRBV3-1 (or the pseudogene TRBV3-2) combines with J gene TRBJ1-4, with a possible D match to TRBD1 (5 bases). The V gene's germline CDR1 is LGHDT and CDR2 YNNKEL (reference sequence). This CDR3 has 14 amino acids. V was shortened by 3 bases and J by 8 bases, with 13 bases between the two germline ends. DNA for the CDR3: TGTGCCAGCAGCCATGTAGGGGCGGAGGAAAAACTGTTTTTT. Translation gives CASSHVGAEEKLFF.

The chain uses TRBV5-5 and TRBJ2-3; D gene ambiguous. The germline V gene encodes CDR1 SGHKS and CDR2 YYEKEE (reference sequence). Between the trimmed V and J ends, which lost 2 bases and 2 bases, there was a span of 12 bases. The CDR3 contains 15 residues. CDR3 protein: CASSLESEPTDTQYF. The CDR3 bases are TGTGCCAGCAGCTTAGAGTCCGAGCCCACAGATACGCAGTATTTT.

The chain employs TRBV27 and TRBJ2-1; 15 positions match TRBD2. The J segment lost 2 bases and the V segment lost 5 bases, leaving 4 bases of the junction unmatched. The CDR3 has 17 residues. Germline CDR1 reads MNHEY; CDR2 reads SMNVEV (reference sequence). This chain's CDR3 is CASSPRTSGRAYNEQFF. In nucleotides, the CDR3 is TGTGCCAGCAGTCCCAGGACTAGCGGGAGGGCCTACAATGAGCAGTTCTTC.

This clone occurred many times. This chain connects TRBV5-1 to TRBJ1-2; possibly TRBD1 for D (5 bases). Trimming cost V 3 bases and J 6 bases, with 15 bases left between them. There are 14 residues in the CDR3. CDR1 is SGHRS, CDR2 YFSETQ, per germline. For the CDR3, the DNA is TGCGCCAGCAGCTCCTCAGGGAATAGAAATGGCTACACCTTC. This sequence encodes CASSSSGNRNGYTF.

The CDR3 nucleotides read TGTGCCAGCACCTTTAGGATGGGCGAGACCCAGTACTTC. Protein: CASTFRMGETQYF. The chain uses TRBV3-1 (or the pseudogene TRBV3-2) and TRBJ2-5; no definite D call. Deletions cut 7 bases from V and 5 bases from J, with 14 bases between. This CDR3 is 13 amino acids long. Germline CDR1 and CDR2: LGHDT and YNNKEL (reference sequence).

The chain has TRBV2 and TRBJ2-7, with 7 bases aligning to TRBD1. The CDR3 contains 16 residues. Germline CDR1 is SNHLY and CDR2 is FYNNEI. V was clipped by 3 bases and J by 6 bases; unmatched bases: 14. This CDR3 reads CASSDPKTGQRSEQYF. CDR3 nucleotides: TGTGCCAGCAGTGACCCCAAAACGGGACAGCGGAGCGAGCAGTACTTC.

This chain uses TRBV5-1 with TRBJ1-2, with 9 bases fitting TRBD1. The V gene end was trimmed by 5 bases and the J gene end by 8 bases; junction bases not matched to a gene: 7. The length of the CDR3 is 13 residues. Germline V gene sequence: CDR1 SGHRS, CDR2 YFSETQ. Written as DNA, the CDR3 is TGCGCCAGCAGACAGGACAGGGGAAGGGGCTACACCTTC. Its translation is CASRQDRGRGYTF. The variable domain in full, completed from reference TRBV5-1 and TRBJ1-2, reads KAGVTQTPRYLIKTRGQQVTLSCSPISGHRSVSWYQQTPGQGLQFLFEYFSETQRNKGNFPGRFSGRQFSNSRSEMNVSTLELGDSALYLCASRQDRGRGYTFGSGTRLTVV.

The V call is TRBV27, the J call TRBJ1-2; TRBD1 might be the D (6 bases). CDR3 size: 17 residues. Deletions cut 2 bases from V and 0 bases from J, with 16 bases between. The V gene's germline CDR1 is MNHEY and CDR2 SMNVEV (reference sequence). CDR3 nucleotides: TGTGCCAGCAGTTTAAGCCTCGTACAGGGAGCTAACTATGGCTACACCTTC. Protein sequence: CASSLSLVQGANYGYTF.

This clone occurred once. The gene calls are TRBV7-9 and TRBJ2-5; perhaps TRBD1 as D (6 bases). The germline CDR1 and CDR2 sequences are SEHNR and FQNEAQ (reference sequence). The CDR3 spans 14 residues. The germline V and J ends were trimmed by 5 bases and 5 bases, with 15 bases remaining between them. The CDR3 coding sequence is TGTGCCAGCAGCACACAGGGTGAAGGGGAGACCCAGTACTTC. Amino acid sequence: CASSTQGEGETQYF.

This clone is a singleton in its sample. This chain connects TRBV6-6 to TRBJ2-3; the match to TRBD2 covers 12 bases. The CDR3 is 18 amino acids. Losses at the gene ends were 5 bases for V and 3 bases for J; bases not matched to a gene: 12. Germline V gene lookup returns CDR1 MNHNY and CDR2 SVGAGI (reference sequence). This CDR3 is CASSPLAGGPKGTDTQYF. The CDR3 DNA sequence: TGTGCCAGCAGTCCCCTAGCGGGGGGGCCAAAGGGAACAGATACGCAGTATTTT.

With respect to this clone: A much larger clone lies a single base off, so this may be a read error. The genes are TRBV2 and TRBJ2-7; no reliable D call. CDR3 length: 11 residues. V shed 6 bases and J shed 0 bases, with 3 bases lying between them. Germline V lookup: CDR1 SNHLY, CDR2 FYNNEI. This CDR3 is CASSRSYEQYF. In DNA form, the CDR3 reads TGTGCCAGCAGCCGCTCCTACGAGCAGTACTTC.

This clone was detected only once. In DNA, the CDR3 is TGTGCCAGCAGTTACGGGTCGACAGGGTTAACAGATACGCAGTATTTT. Encoded protein: CASSYGSTGLTDTQYF. The chain joins TRBV6-5 to TRBJ2-3, with 7 bases identical to TRBD1. Germline CDR1 and CDR2: MNHEY and SVGAGI. This CDR3 is 16 amino acids long. V dropped 2 bases and J dropped 3; count of bases not matched to a gene: 8.

The chain is built from TRBV19 and TRBJ1-2, with 8 bases matching TRBD1. The CDR3 is 15 amino acids. J was trimmed by 1 base and V by 6 bases; bases with no gene match: 7. Germline V gives CDR1 LNHDA, CDR2 SQIVND (reference sequence). The CDR3 region has the DNA TGTGCCAGTAGGGCGGGGGACAGGATTAACTATGGCTACACCTTC. It yields the protein CASRAGDRINYGYTF.

V is TRBV20-1 and J is TRBJ1-2; D may be TRBD1 (6 bases). CDR3 length: 11 residues. Trimming cost V 4 bases and J 4 bases, with 7 bases left between them. The germline gives CDR1 DFQATT, CDR2 SNEGSKA (reference sequence). The CDR3 protein is CSANRVYGYTF. The CDR3 DNA reads as TGCAGTGCTAACAGGGTCTATGGCTACACCTTC.

The V call is TRBV30, the J call TRBJ1-1; D is unresolved. V gave up 5 bases and J gave up 6 bases, with 25 bases separating them. CDR3 length equals 16 residues. CDR1 and CDR2 from the germline V gene are GTSNPN and SVGIG (reference sequence). Here the CDR3 DNA reads TGTGCCTGGGACCCCCCCGGATTGGGGAACGGGGCTGAAGCTTTCTTT. Its translation: CAWDPPGLGNGAEAFF.

This sequence joins TRBV7-2 and TRBJ2-3; no clear D. V was shortened by 2 bases and J by 1 base, with 13 bases between the two germline ends. There are 16 residues in the CDR3. CDR1 is SGHTA and CDR2 is FQGNSA in the germline V gene. The CDR3 DNA reads TGTGCCAGCAGCTTAAGGCGGAGCGCGGGCACAGATACGCAGTATTTT. Translated, it gives CASSLRRSAGTDTQYF.

The gene calls are TRBV15 and TRBJ2-2; 8 nucleotides line up with TRBD2. CDR1 is LNHNV and CDR2 is YYDKDF in the germline V gene (reference sequence). The CDR3 is 15 amino acids. V lost 2 bases, J lost 4 bases, and 3 bases stayed unmatched. The CDR3 here is CATSRYTSGTGELFF. CDR3 coding DNA: TGTGCCACCAGCAGATATACTAGCGGCACCGGGGAGCTGTTTTTT.

This clone came up once. The chain links TRBV3-1 (or the pseudogene TRBV3-2) to TRBJ1-1; 7 nucleotides align to TRBD1. The CDR3 contains 14 residues. The J segment lost 4 bases and the V segment lost 4 bases, leaving 6 bases of the junction unmatched. From germline, CDR1 is LGHDT and CDR2 YNNKEL (reference sequence). The CDR3 bases are TGTGCCAGCAGCCCCAGGGGGGCTAGCACTGAAGCTTTCTTT. Translating gives CASSPRGASTEAFF.

The chain uses TRBV19 and TRBJ2-7, with 11 bases fitting TRBD2. Germline loops: CDR1 LNHDA, CDR2 SQIVND (reference sequence). V gave up 5 bases and J gave up 5 bases; unmatched junction bases: 11. This CDR3 is built from 16 residues. DNA for the CDR3: TGTGCCAGTAGTCCCCGATTGGCTAGCGGGAGGAACGAGCAGTACTTC. This codes for CASSPRLASGRNEQYF.